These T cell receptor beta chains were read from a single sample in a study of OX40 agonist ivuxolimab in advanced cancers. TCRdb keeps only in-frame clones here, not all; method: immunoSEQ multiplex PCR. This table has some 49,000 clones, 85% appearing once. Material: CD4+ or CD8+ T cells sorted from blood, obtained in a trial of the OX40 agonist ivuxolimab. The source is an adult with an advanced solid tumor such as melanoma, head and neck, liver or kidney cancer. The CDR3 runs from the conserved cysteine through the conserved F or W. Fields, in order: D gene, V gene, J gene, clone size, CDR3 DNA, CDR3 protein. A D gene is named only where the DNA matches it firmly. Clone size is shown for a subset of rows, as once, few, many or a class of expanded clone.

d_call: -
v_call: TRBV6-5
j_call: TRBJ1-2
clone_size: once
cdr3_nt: TGTGCCAGCAGTATAGGACCAACCGATGGCTACACCTTC
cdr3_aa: CASSIGPTDGYTF

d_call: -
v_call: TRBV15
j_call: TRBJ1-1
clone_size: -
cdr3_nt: TGTGCCACCAGCAGAGATCTCCTCGTAATTAAGAACACTGAAGCTTTCTTT
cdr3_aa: CATSRDLLVIKNTEAFF

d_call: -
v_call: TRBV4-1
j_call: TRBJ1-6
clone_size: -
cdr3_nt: TGCGCCAGCAGCCCCACCATGAGCTCCTATAATTCACCCCTCCACTTT
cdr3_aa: CASSPTMSSYNSPLHF

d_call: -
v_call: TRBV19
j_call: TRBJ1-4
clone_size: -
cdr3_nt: TGTGCCAGTAGTATAATCGGGCTAAATGAAAAACTGTTTTTT
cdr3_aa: CASSIIGLNEKLFF

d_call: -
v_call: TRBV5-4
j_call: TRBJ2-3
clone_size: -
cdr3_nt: TGTGCTAGCAGGGGGGAACAGCACACAGATACGCAGTATTTT
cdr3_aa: CASRGEQHTDTQYF

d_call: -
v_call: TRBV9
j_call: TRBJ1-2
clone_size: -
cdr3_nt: TGTGCCAGCAGCGTAGATGGTGAAGCTAACTATGGCTACACCTTC
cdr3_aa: CASSVDGEANYGYTF

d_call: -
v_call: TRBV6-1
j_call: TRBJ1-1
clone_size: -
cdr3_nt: TGTGCCAGCCGCACCAGACTCGAAGCTTTCTTT
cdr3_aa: CASRTRLEAFF

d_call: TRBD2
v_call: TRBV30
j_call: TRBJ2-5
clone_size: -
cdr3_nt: TGTGCCTGGAATAGCGGGGGGGAAGAGACCCAGTACTTC
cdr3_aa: CAWNSGGEETQYF

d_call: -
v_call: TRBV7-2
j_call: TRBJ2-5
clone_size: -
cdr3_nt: TGTGCCAGCACCTGGACGGGGCAGACCCAGTACTTC
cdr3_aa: CASTWTGQTQYF

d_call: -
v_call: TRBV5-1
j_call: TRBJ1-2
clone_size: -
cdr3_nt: TGCGCCAGCAGCTTAGTTCCGGAACATGGCTACACCTTC
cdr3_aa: CASSLVPEHGYTF

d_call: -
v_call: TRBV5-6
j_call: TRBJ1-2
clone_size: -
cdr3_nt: TGTGCCAGCAGTCCCGCCCGGGCGAACTATGGCTACACCTTC
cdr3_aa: CASSPARANYGYTF

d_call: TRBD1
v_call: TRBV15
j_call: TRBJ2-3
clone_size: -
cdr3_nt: TGTGCCACCCATTCCGGGACAGGGGGCGTTGATACGCAGTATTTT
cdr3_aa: CATHSGTGGVDTQYF

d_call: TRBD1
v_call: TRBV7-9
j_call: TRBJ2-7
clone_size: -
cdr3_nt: TGTGCCAGCAGCAGAGACAGGGCCCTATACGAGCAGTACTTC
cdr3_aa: CASSRDRALYEQYF

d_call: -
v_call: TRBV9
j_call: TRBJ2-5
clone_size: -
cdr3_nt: TGTGCCAGCAGCCCCCTCGGACGGGGGTCGGGAGAGACCCAGTACTTC
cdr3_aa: CASSPLGRGSGETQYF

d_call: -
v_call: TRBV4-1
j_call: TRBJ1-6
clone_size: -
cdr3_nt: TGCGCCAGCAGCCTCTCGGGGGTAGATTCACCCCTCCACTTT
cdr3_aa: CASSLSGVDSPLHF

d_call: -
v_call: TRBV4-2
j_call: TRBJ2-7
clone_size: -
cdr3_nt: TGTGCCAGCAGCCAAGCGGAAACTGCGTACGAGCAGTACTTC
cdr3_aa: CASSQAETAYEQYF

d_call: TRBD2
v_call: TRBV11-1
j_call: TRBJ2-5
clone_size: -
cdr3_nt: TGTGCCAGCAGCTCCTGGACTAGCGGGGGTCAAGAGACCCAGTACTTC
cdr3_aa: CASSSWTSGGQETQYF

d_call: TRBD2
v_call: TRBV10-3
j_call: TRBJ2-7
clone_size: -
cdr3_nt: TGTGCCACAACCGGGACTAGCGGTGAACTCTCCTACGAGCAGTACTTC
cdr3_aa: CATTGTSGELSYEQYF

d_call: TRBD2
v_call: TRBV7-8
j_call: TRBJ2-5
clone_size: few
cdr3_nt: TGTGCCAGCACCTTTAGCGGGGGGGCCGTGGTAGAGACCCAGTACTTC
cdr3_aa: CASTFSGGAVVETQYF

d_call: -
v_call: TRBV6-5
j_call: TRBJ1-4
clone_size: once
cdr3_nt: TGTGCCAGCAGTACCCCTTGGGGAAAACTGTTTTTT
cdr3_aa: CASSTPWGKLFF

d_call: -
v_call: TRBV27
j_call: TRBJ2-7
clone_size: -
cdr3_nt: TGTGCCAGCAGTCCCGGGGGATCCACCTACGAGCAGTACTTC
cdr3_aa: CASSPGGSTYEQYF

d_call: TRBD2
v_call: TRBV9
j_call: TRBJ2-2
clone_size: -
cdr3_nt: TGTGCCAGCAGCGTAAATCGACTAGCGGAGAGCGCGAACACCGGGGAGCTGTTTTTT
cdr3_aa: CASSVNRLAESANTGELFF

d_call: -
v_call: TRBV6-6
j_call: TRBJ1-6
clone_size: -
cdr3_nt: TGTGCCAGCAGTTACAACTCACCCCTCCACTTT
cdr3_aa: CASSYNSPLHF

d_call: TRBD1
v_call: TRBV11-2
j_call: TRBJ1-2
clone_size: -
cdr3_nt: TGTGCCAGCAGCCAAGATAGGGCAGGGGGAAACGATGGCTACACCTTC
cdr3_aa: CASSQDRAGGNDGYTF

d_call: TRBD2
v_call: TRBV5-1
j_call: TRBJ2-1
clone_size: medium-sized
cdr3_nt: TGCGCCAGCAGCACGGGACTAGCGGGGGCGGGCAATGAGCAGTTCTTC
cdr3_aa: CASSTGLAGAGNEQFF

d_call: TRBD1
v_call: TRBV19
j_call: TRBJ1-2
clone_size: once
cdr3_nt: TGTGCCAGTAGCCTTGGGACAGGGGGACGGAATGGCTACACCTTC
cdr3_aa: CASSLGTGGRNGYTF

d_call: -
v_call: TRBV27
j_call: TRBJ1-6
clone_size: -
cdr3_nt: TGTGCCAGCAGTTTATTAGCGGGCGATTCACCCCTCCACTTT
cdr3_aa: CASSLLAGDSPLHF

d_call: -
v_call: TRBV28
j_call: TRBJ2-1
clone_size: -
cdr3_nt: TGTGCCAGCAGTTGGGGGACGTCCCATGAGCAGTTCTTC
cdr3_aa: CASSWGTSHEQFF

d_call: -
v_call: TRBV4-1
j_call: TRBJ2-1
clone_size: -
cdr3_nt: TGCGCCAGCAGCCAATCCCACAATGAGCAGTTCTTC
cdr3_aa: CASSQSHNEQFF

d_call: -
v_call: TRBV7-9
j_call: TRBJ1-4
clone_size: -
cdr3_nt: TGTGCCAGCAGTCTCATAGGGGCGTCGCTTGAAAAACTGTTTTTT
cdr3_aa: CASSLIGASLEKLFF

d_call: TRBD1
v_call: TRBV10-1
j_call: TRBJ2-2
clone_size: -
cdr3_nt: TGCGCCAGCAGACCGACAGGGTCCTGGGCTCTTAACACCGGGGAGCTGTTTTTT
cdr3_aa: CASRPTGSWALNTGELFF

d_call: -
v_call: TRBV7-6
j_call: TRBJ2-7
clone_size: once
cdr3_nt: TGTGCCAGCAGCTTAGATACTAGCTCCTACGAGCAGTACTTC
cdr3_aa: CASSLDTSSYEQYF

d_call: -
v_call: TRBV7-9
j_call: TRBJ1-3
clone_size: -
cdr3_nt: TGTGCCAGCGCGGTGTCGGTGGGAAACACCATATATTTT
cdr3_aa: CASAVSVGNTIYF

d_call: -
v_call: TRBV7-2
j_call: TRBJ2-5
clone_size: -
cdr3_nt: TGTGCCAGCAGCATAATAACAGGGACTCAAGAGACCCAGTACTTC
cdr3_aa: CASSIITGTQETQYF

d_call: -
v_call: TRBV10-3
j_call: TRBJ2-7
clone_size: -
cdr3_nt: TGTGCCATCAGCTTAGGAGGGGGCATGTACGAGCAGTACTTC
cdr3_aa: CAISLGGGMYEQYF

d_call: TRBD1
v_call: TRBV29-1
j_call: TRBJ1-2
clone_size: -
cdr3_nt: TGCAGCGTTACACAGGGGGCCAGTAACGGCTACACCTTC
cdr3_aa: CSVTQGASNGYTF

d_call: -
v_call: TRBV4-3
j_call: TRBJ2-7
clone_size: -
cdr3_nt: TGCGCCAGCAGCTCCGACCGGGGCTACGAGCAGTACTTC
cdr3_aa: CASSSDRGYEQYF

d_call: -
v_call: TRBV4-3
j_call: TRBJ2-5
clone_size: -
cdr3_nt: TGCGCCAGCAGCCTATTGGCGGGACAAGAGACCCAGTACTTC
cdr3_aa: CASSLLAGQETQYF

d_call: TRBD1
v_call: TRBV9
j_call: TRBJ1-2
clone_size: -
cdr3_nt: TGTGCCAGCAGCCCATCACAGGGGCCCATCTATGGCTACACCTTC
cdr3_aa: CASSPSQGPIYGYTF

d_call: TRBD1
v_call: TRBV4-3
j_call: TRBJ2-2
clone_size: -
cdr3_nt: TGCGCCAGCAGCCAAGGACAGGGGAGGATCGGGGAGCTGTTTTTT
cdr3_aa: CASSQGQGRIGELFF

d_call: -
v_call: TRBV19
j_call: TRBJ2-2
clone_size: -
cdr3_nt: TGTGCCACCTCGGACAGAAGAAACACCGGGGAGCTGTTTTTT
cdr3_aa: CATSDRRNTGELFF

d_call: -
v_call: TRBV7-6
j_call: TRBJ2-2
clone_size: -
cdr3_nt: TGTGCCAGCAGCTTATTACTGAACACCGGGGAGCTGTTTTTT
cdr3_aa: CASSLLLNTGELFF

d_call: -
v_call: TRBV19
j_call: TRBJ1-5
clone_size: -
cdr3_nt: TGTGCCAGTAGTATATGGGGGGGCAATCAGCCCCAGCATTTT
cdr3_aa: CASSIWGGNQPQHF

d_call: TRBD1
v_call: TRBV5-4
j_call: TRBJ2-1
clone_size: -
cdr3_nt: TGTGCCAGCAGCTTCGGACAGGGAGGAGGAAATGAGCAGTTCTTC
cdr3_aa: CASSFGQGGGNEQFF

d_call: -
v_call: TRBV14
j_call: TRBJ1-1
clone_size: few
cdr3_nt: TGTGCCAGCAGCCCCCCGGCCGCTATGAACACTGAAGCTTTCTTT
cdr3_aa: CASSPPAAMNTEAFF

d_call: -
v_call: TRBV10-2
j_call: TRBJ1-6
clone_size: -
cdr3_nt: TGCGCCAGCATGGTAGGGGATTCACCCCTCCACTTT
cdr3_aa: CASMVGDSPLHF

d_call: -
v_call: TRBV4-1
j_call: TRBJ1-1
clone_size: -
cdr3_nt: TGCGCCAGCAGCCAAACCACGGAAAGCAACACTGAAGCTTTCTTT
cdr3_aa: CASSQTTESNTEAFF

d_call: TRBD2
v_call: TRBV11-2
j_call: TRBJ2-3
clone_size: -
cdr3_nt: TGTGCCAGCAGCTTGAGACTAGCGGGGAGCACAGATACGCAGTATTTT
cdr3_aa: CASSLRLAGSTDTQYF